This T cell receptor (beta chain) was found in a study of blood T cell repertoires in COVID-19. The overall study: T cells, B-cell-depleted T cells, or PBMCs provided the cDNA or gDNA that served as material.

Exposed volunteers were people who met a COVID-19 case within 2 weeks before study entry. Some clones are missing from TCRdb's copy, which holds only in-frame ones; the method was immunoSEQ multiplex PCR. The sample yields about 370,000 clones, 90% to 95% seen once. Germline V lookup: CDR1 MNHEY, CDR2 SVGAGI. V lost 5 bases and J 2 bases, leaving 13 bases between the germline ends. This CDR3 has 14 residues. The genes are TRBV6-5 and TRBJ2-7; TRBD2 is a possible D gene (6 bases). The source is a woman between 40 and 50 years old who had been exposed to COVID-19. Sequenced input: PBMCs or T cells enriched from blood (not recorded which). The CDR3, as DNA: TGTGCCAGCAGTCCTGGGACTCCCGCCTACGAGCAGTACTTC. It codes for CASSPGTPAYEQYF.